This T cell receptor (beta chain) was documented in a study of blood T cell repertoires in COVID-19. The germline V gene encodes CDR1 LNHDA and CDR2 SQIVND (reference sequence). Trimming removed 3 bases from V and 5 bases from J; junction bases left unmatched: 8. The CDR3 contains 16 residues. Only in-frame clones appear in the TCRdb table, and some are missing; sequencing was by immunoSEQ multiplex PCR. In the table there are about 150,000 clones, roughly 90% of which are singletons. The chain combines TRBV19 with TRBJ1-5, with 9 nucleotides matching TRBD1. Sequenced input: peripheral blood. The clonotype originates from a man aged 18 to 29 with COVID-19, enrolled during active disease. The CDR3 sequence is CASSMGRGQGHQPQHF. CDR3 bases: TGTGCCAGTAGTATGGGGCGGGGACAGGGCCATCAGCCCCAGCATTTT. Variable domain in full (rest from reference TRBV19 and TRBJ1-5): DGGITQSPKYLFRKEGQNVTLSCEQNLNHDAMYWYRQDPGQGLRLIYYSQIVNDFQKGDIAEGYSVSREKKESFPLTVTSAQKNPTAFYLCASSMGRGQGHQPQHFGDGTRLSIL.